The 3 T cell receptor beta chains below come from one sample, sequenced in a study of T cells in women clearing cervical HPV infection. The repertoire was sequenced with immunoSEQ multiplex PCR; TCRdb's copy has only in-frame clones and lacks some. The table for this sample gives 22,000 or so clones. The sequencing input was blood buffy coat. These receptors all stem from a woman between 18 and 69 years old with a cervical HPV16 infection that either progressed to CIN3+ or cleared (not recorded which).

Worth noting for this clone: The CDR3 is cut off 3 residues early in the read; its end comes from the germline J gene. This chain connects TRBV11-2 to TRBJ1-1, with TRBD1 identical over 7 bases. This CDR3 has 13 residues. Germline trimming cut 5 bases from V and 7 bases from J; bases unmatched to any gene: 7. The germline V gene encodes CDR1 SGHAT and CDR2 FQNNGV. CDR3: CASSQDRASEAFF. The CDR3 DNA, read in part, is TGTGCCAGCAGCCAAGACAGGGCCAGTGAA.

With regard to this clone: Sequencing ends 3 residues short of the CDR3 end; the germline J gene provides the rest. The V call is TRBV7-3, the J call TRBJ2-3; 10 nucleotides match TRBD2. CDR3 length: 17 amino acids. Germline loops: CDR1 SGHTA, CDR2 FQGTGA. V shed 3 bases and J 5 bases; nucleotides not matched to a gene: 11. This chain's CDR3 is CASSFPTIAGGIDTQYF. The sequenced CDR3 bases are TGTGCCAGCAGCTTTCCAACGATAGCGGGAGGTATAGATACG.

For this clone: The CDR3 end is not reached by the read, which stops 3 residues before it; the germline J gene fills it in. The chain couples TRBV2 to TRBJ1-4, with D perhaps TRBD1 (5 bases). The length of the CDR3 is 17 residues. With 6 bases removed from V and 5 bases from J, the gap between germline ends came to 22 bases. CDR1 SNHLY and CDR2 FYNNEI come from the germline V gene. The sequenced CDR3 bases are TGTGCCAGCAGGGATCTATTGGCAGGGAGAATGAATGAAAAA. Protein: CASRDLLAGRMNEK. The CDR3, in full, reads CASRDLLAGRMNEKLFF.